The T cell receptor beta chain described here comes from a study of cytomegalovirus exposure and HLA in healthy donors. J was trimmed by 1 base and V by 6 bases; bases with no gene match: 11. The germline gives CDR1 MDHEN, CDR2 SYDVKM. This CDR3 is 18 amino acids long. For this clone: Its antigen is undetermined.

PCR was performed using 60 Vbeta and 13 Jbeta primers. Method: immunoSEQ multiplex PCR; TCRdb's copy keeps in-frame clones and lacks some. The sample consists of over 110,000 clones, 82% of them appearing once. General observations from the study: Many donors carried some public TCRs, although rarity characterized most TCR sequences.

Healthy people donating bone marrow made up the donors. The sequenced material came from PBMCs. The sequence was collected from a male donor in good health and CMV-seronegative. J is TRBJ2-1 and V is TRBV28, with 11 bases lining up with TRBD2. The CDR3 sequence: CASSPLAGGLVSYNEQFF. DNA for the CDR3: TGTGCCAGCAGCCCGCTAGCGGGAGGATTAGTTTCCTACAATGAGCAGTTCTTC. The full variable domain, with the rest looked up from reference TRBV28 and TRBJ2-1, is DVKVTQSSRYLVKRTGEKVFLECVQDMDHENMFWYRQDPGLGLRLIYFSYDVKMKEKGDIPEGYSVSREKKERFSLILESASTNQTSMYLCASSPLAGGLVSYNEQFFGPGTRLTVL.